The rows below give T cell receptor beta chains drawn from one sample of a study of CD8+ T cells in alopecia areata. Measured with immunoSEQ multiplex PCR; TCRdb has only the in-frame clones, and not every one. This sample has over 150,000 clones, with roughly 50% found just once. The sequencing used CD8+ T cells sorted from blood, collected at week 24, from a patient treated with tofacitinib. These receptors were obtained from a human donor with alopecia areata. CDR3s include the opening cysteine and the closing phenylalanine or tryptophan. The order of the fields is J gene, V gene, clone size, D gene, CDR3 DNA, CDR3 protein. A D gene is named only where the DNA matches it firmly. Not every row has a clone size; where given, it reads once, few, many or a size class.

>TRBJ1-5|TRBV4-3|NA|NA
TGCGCCAGCAGCCAAGATGGGGGGCGAAGCAATCAGCCCCAGCATTTT
CASSQDGGRSNQPQHF
>TRBJ2-3|TRBV5-6|few|NA
TGTGCCAGCAGCTTGACCGCAGATACGCAGTATTTT
CASSLTADTQYF
>TRBJ2-1|TRBV6-5|NA|TRBD2
TGTGCCAGCAGTACGACTAGCCTAGGCGATGAGCAGTTCTTC
CASSTTSLGDEQFF
>TRBJ2-7|TRBV29-1|few|NA
TGCAGCGTTGTGGGGGCTACGATTAACTCCTACGAGCAGTACTTC
CSVVGATINSYEQYF
>TRBJ2-7|TRBV23-1|NA|TRBD1
TGCGCCAGCAGTCGAGACAGGGGGCCAACCCACTACGAGCAGTACTTC
CASSRDRGPTHYEQYF
>TRBJ1-2|TRBV4-3|NA|NA
TGCGCCAGCAGCCAAGATAGTGGGGGTTACACCTTC
CASSQDSGGYTF
>TRBJ1-2|TRBV5-6|once|TRBD1
TGTGCCAGCAGCGACGGGACAGGCGACTATGGCTACACCTTC
CASSDGTGDYGYTF
>TRBJ1-1|TRBV25-1|NA|TRBD1
TGTGCCAGCAGCAGCGACAGGGGCCACGGAGCTTTCTTT
CASSSDRGHGAFF
>TRBJ1-2|TRBV30|NA|NA
TGTGCCTGGAGTGCAGCAGCCGGATATGGCTACACCTTC
CAWSAAAGYGYTF
>TRBJ1-1|TRBV4-3|few|NA
TGCGCCAGCAGCCAAGATCGGATCATGAACACTGAAGCTTTCTTT
CASSQDRIMNTEAFF
>TRBJ1-6|TRBV4-3|NA|TRBD1
TGCGCCAGCAGCCTCAGCCGGGACAGAGTGAATTCACCCCTCCACTTT
CASSLSRDRVNSPLHF
>TRBJ1-2|TRBV5-4|NA|NA
TGTGCCAGCACCGCGGACGGGAATAACTATGGCTACACCTTC
CASTADGNNYGYTF
>TRBJ2-2|TRBV30|few|NA
TGTGCCTGGAGTGTACTAGCATCCGGGGAGCTGTTTTTT
CAWSVLASGELFF
>TRBJ1-2|TRBV29-1|NA|NA
TGCAGCGTTGGAGGTGACCCTAGCAACTATGGCTACACCTTC
CSVGGDPSNYGYTF
>TRBJ2-7|TRBV5-6|NA|NA
TGTGCCAGCAGCTCGGGACCGGGGGATGAGCAGTACTTC
CASSSGPGDEQYF
>TRBJ2-2|TRBV30|NA|NA
TGTGCCTGGAGTCCTTACGATATCACCGGGGAGCTGTTTTTT
CAWSPYDITGELFF
>TRBJ1-5|TRBV19|NA|NA
TGTGCCAGTAGTACGGAATATCAGCCCCAGCATTTT
CASSTEYQPQHF
>TRBJ2-7|TRBV12-5|NA|NA
TGTGCTAGTGGTTTGCCTGGGGCAAAGGAGCAGTACTTC
CASGLPGAKEQYF
>TRBJ2-7|TRBV7-8|NA|NA
TGTGCCAGCAGCTTCAGGCCTCTCTCCTACGAGCAGTACTTC
CASSFRPLSYEQYF
>TRBJ2-1|TRBV7-9|once|NA
TGTGCCAGCAGCTTAGACCCGGATGAGCAGTTCTTC
CASSLDPDEQFF
>TRBJ1-2|TRBV30|NA|TRBD1
TGTGCCTGGGGGGGGACAGGAGAGGGAGAAGGCTACACCTTC
CAWGGTGEGEGYTF
>TRBJ1-1|TRBV5-6|NA|NA
TGTGCCAGCAGCCCTCTGGGGACTGAAGCTTTCTTT
CASSPLGTEAFF
>TRBJ1-1|TRBV29-1|few|NA
TGCAGCGTTGACGAGGGGAACACTGAAGCTTTCTTT
CSVDEGNTEAFF
>TRBJ1-2|TRBV6-1|once|TRBD1
TGTGCCAGCGTCAGGACAGGGATTGGGGGTGGCTACACCTTC
CASVRTGIGGGYTF
>TRBJ2-7|TRBV5-6|NA|NA
TGTGCCAGCAGCTCTCAGTTACACGAGCAGTACTTC
CASSSQLHEQYF
>TRBJ1-5|TRBV5-6|few|NA
TGTGCCAGCAGCAAGCCAGGGGATCAGCCCCAGCATTTT
CASSKPGDQPQHF
>TRBJ2-3|TRBV11-2|NA|TRBD2
TGTGCCAGCAGTTTAAATTCCGGGACTAGCAATGCGCAGTATTTT
CASSLNSGTSNAQYF
>TRBJ2-4|TRBV5-6|NA|NA
TGTGCCAGCAGTCCACCGGGGCTAGGGAACCTAGCCAAAAACATTCAGTACTTC
CASSPPGLGNLAKNIQYF
>TRBJ1-5|TRBV7-8|NA|TRBD1
TGTGCCAGCAGCTTACTGGGGCAGGGGGCTTTCAATCAGCCCCAGCATTTT
CASSLLGQGAFNQPQHF
>TRBJ2-7|TRBV25-1|once|TRBD2
TGTGCCAGCAGTGGCCCCCGGCAGCGGGGGGGCTACGAGCAGTACTTC
CASSGPRQRGGYEQYF
>TRBJ2-7|TRBV7-6|once|NA
TGTGCCAGCAGCTTAGCTATGGGGGAGCAGTACTTC
CASSLAMGEQYF
>TRBJ1-3|TRBV11-3|few|NA
TGTGCCAGCAGTTCTAACTCTGGAAACACCATATATTTT
CASSSNSGNTIYF
>TRBJ2-3|TRBV7-9|few|TRBD2
TGTGCCAGCAGCTTGGTGACTAGCGGGGGGTCAGATACGCAGTATTTT
CASSLVTSGGSDTQYF
>TRBJ2-7|TRBV29-1|NA|NA
TGCAGCGTTGAAGTGGGCAGCTACGAGCAGTACTTC
CSVEVGSYEQYF
>TRBJ1-1|TRBV29-1|NA|TRBD1
TGCAGCGGTGGACGATGGACAGGGATCCCTGGGGACACTGAAGCTTTCTTT
CSGGRWTGIPGDTEAFF
>TRBJ2-2|TRBV19|few|NA
TGTGCCAGTAGTGTAGGATCGAACACCGGGGAGCTGTTTTTT
CASSVGSNTGELFF
>TRBJ2-3|TRBV4-3|NA|NA
TGCGCCAGCAGCCAAGTTTCTGGGGCAGATACGCAGTATTTT
CASSQVSGADTQYF
>TRBJ2-2|TRBV29-1|few|NA
TGCAGCGTTGAGAAGCCGGCCGGGGAGCTGTTTTTT
CSVEKPAGELFF
>TRBJ1-1|TRBV10-1|few|NA
TGCGCCAGCAACACAGGGCGAATGACTGAAGCTTTCTTT
CASNTGRMTEAFF
>TRBJ2-3|TRBV15|NA|NA
TGTGCCACCAGCAGAGAAGGCCGAGCATGTGATTTT
CATSREGRACDF
>TRBJ1-2|TRBV5-6|NA|TRBD1
TGTGCCAGCAGCTTGGCCGGGACAGGGGGCAGGTATGGCTACACCTTC
CASSLAGTGGRYGYTF
>TRBJ2-1|TRBV27|NA|NA
TGTGCCAGCAGTTTATCGAGAGGGACTAATGAGCAGTTCTTC
CASSLSRGTNEQFF
>TRBJ2-1|TRBV9|NA|NA
TGTGCCAGCAGCTCGTCCGGGACACGCTTAGGGAATGAGCAGTTCTTC
CASSSSGTRLGNEQFF
>TRBJ1-1|TRBV10-3|NA|NA
TGTGCCATCGGATATAGGGACACTGAAGCTTTCTTT
CAIGYRDTEAFF
>TRBJ1-1|TRBV4-3|NA|NA
TGCGCCAGCAGCCAAGAAGGCGGGTTGGGTACTGAAGCTTTCTTT
CASSQEGGLGTEAFF
>TRBJ2-1|TRBV7-8|NA|NA
TGTGCCAGCACCCAGGCTGAGCGGAACTCCTACAATGAGCAGTTCTTC
CASTQAERNSYNEQFF
>TRBJ2-1|TRBV29-1|NA|TRBD2
TGCAGCGTACTGGGACTAGCGGAATACAATGAGCAGTTCTTC
CSVLGLAEYNEQFF
>TRBJ2-7|TRBV9|NA|NA
TGTGCCAGCAGCCCCCGGGCTCAAAATTCCTACGAGCAGTACTTC
CASSPRAQNSYEQYF
>TRBJ1-2|TRBV4-3|NA|NA
TGCGCCAGCAGCCAAGACAACGAGGGACTTGGCTACACCTTC
CASSQDNEGLGYTF
>TRBJ2-7|TRBV30|NA|TRBD1
TGTGCCTGGAGTGGGACAGGGCTGGACGAGCAGTACTTC
CAWSGTGLDEQYF
>TRBJ2-2|TRBV7-9|NA|NA
TGTGCCAGCAGCATTGGTCGGGAGCTGTTTTTT
CASSIGRELFF